This is a list of T cell receptor beta chains from one sample in a study of blood T cell repertoires in COVID-19. Clones were sequenced by immunoSEQ multiplex PCR, and TCRdb holds only the in-frame ones, with some missing. The sample carries 350,000 to 400,000 clones, around 87% recorded once. The sequenced sample was PBMCs or T cells enriched from blood (not recorded which). The receptors shown here come from a middle-aged man in a cohort exposed to, infected with or recovered from COVID-19 (not recorded which). Each CDR3 is given with its conserved first and last residue. Each record gives: V gene, clone size, D gene, J gene, CDR3 DNA, CDR3 protein. A D gene is named only where the DNA matches it firmly. Clone size, where shown, is once, few, many, or a class for clones that have expanded.

TRBV7-9	NA	NA	TRBJ1-5	TGTGCCAGCAGCTTGGGGGCCTATCAGCCCCAGCATTTT	CASSLGAYQPQHF
TRBV18	NA	NA	TRBJ1-1	TGTGCCAGCTCACCAAGCATAACAGGAGGGCCGAACACTGAAGCTTTCTTT	CASSPSITGGPNTEAFF
TRBV2	NA	NA	TRBJ1-6	TGTGCCAGCACCAAAAGCCTTGGCCCCGGGGGTAATTCACCCCTCCACTTT	CASTKSLGPGGNSPLHF
TRBV7-8	NA	NA	TRBJ1-2	TGTGCCAGCAGCTTATATGCGGCGTCTAACTATGGCTACACCTTC	CASSLYAASNYGYTF
TRBV5-5	NA	TRBD1	TRBJ1-4	TGTGCCAGCAGCTCGGGACAGCTGAATGAAAAACTGTTTTTT	CASSSGQLNEKLFF
TRBV11-2	NA	NA	TRBJ2-3	TGTGCCAGCAGCCAAGGACAGTCCGAGACAGATACGCAGTATTTT	CASSQGQSETDTQYF
TRBV2	NA	TRBD2	TRBJ2-1	TGTGCCAGCAAGGGGACTAGCGGGAGAACTGAGCAGTTCTTC	CASKGTSGRTEQFF
TRBV10-1	NA	TRBD2	TRBJ2-1	TGCGCCAGCAGCGAAAGCGGGAGGCCCTCGGGGAATGAGCAGTTCTTC	CASSESGRPSGNEQFF
TRBV10-1	NA	NA	TRBJ1-5	TGCGCCAGCAGTGAGTCGTCAGGGAGGAGCAATCAGCCCCAGCATTTT	CASSESSGRSNQPQHF
TRBV5-1	NA	NA	TRBJ1-2	TGCGCCAGCAGCCCGCGGGGGGACACCAACTATGGCTACACCTTC	CASSPRGDTNYGYTF
TRBV7-9	NA	TRBD1	TRBJ2-2	TGTGCCAGCAGCCCCGGGACAGGGGGAAGCACCGGGGAGCTGTTTTTT	CASSPGTGGSTGELFF
TRBV4-1	NA	TRBD2	TRBJ2-7	TGCGCCAGCAGCCAAGATCCTGGGACTAGCGGTCACGAGCAGTACTTC	CASSQDPGTSGHEQYF
TRBV5-4	NA	NA	TRBJ2-7	TGTGCCAGCAGCCCGGAGGGAGCGGGCAAGAGCTCCTACGAGCAGTACTTC	CASSPEGAGKSSYEQYF
TRBV4-2	NA	TRBD1	TRBJ2-1	TGTGCCAGCAGCCAAGATCGTAAAGCCGGGACAGACAATGAGCAGTTCTTC	CASSQDRKAGTDNEQFF
TRBV10-1	NA	TRBD2	TRBJ2-7	TGCGCCAAATCGACTAGCGGGAAGGCGACCTACGAGCAGTACTTC	CAKSTSGKATYEQYF
TRBV7-9	NA	TRBD1	TRBJ1-2	TGTGCCAGCAGCGTCGGACAGGTCTATGGCTACACCTTC	CASSVGQVYGYTF
TRBV7-9	NA	TRBD2	TRBJ2-1	TGTGCCAGCAGCATTGGGACTAGTTTTGGCAATGAGCAGTTCTTC	CASSIGTSFGNEQFF
TRBV7-8	NA	TRBD2	TRBJ2-7	TGTGCCAGCAGCTTAGAGGGACTAGCGGTGGCGGGCGAGCAGTACTTC	CASSLEGLAVAGEQYF
TRBV5-1	few	TRBD2	TRBJ2-1	TGCGCCAGCAGCTTGGATCCTAGCGGGAGGTCATACAATGAGCAGTTCTTC	CASSLDPSGRSYNEQFF
TRBV18	once	TRBD2	TRBJ2-3	TGTGCCAGCTCCCCCGGGACTAGCAGTGATACGCAGTATTTT	CASSPGTSSDTQYF
TRBV5-1	NA	TRBD1	TRBJ1-1	TGCGCCAGCAGCTCTGACAGGGGGAGCACTGAAGCTTTCTTT	CASSSDRGSTEAFF
TRBV18	NA	TRBD1	TRBJ2-5	TGTGCCAGCTCACCACAGGGGGCGCTTGGGGAGACCCAGTACTTC	CASSPQGALGETQYF
TRBV28	NA	TRBD2	TRBJ2-1	TGTGCCAGCAGTTCTTATAGCGGGAGGGCCGATGAGCAGTTCTTC	CASSSYSGRADEQFF
TRBV28	NA	NA	TRBJ2-7	TGTGCCAGCAGTTTTGGGGCGTCTTACGAGCAGTACTTC	CASSFGASYEQYF
TRBV25-1	few	TRBD1	TRBJ1-1	TGTGCCAGCAGTGAATATACAGGGGGGAACACTGAAGCTTTCTTT	CASSEYTGGNTEAFF
TRBV5-1	NA	NA	TRBJ2-1	TGCGCCAGCAGCTTGGCCTCGGGAATCCGTAATGAGCAGTTCTTC	CASSLASGIRNEQFF
TRBV6-1	NA	TRBD1	TRBJ1-5	TGTGCCAGCAGTGAAGCGTACAGGGGGTATCAGCCCCAGCATTTT	CASSEAYRGYQPQHF
TRBV28	few	NA	TRBJ1-6	TGTGCCAGCAGGCCGACACTCTCACCCCTCCACTTT	CASRPTLSPLHF
TRBV5-1	few	NA	TRBJ2-3	TGCGCCAGCAGAGAAGCGCTTAAACCAGGGGATACGCAGTATTTT	CASREALKPGDTQYF
TRBV10-1	NA	NA	TRBJ1-1	TGCGCCAGCAGTGAGTCAGGGAGTGTCACTGAAGCTTTCTTT	CASSESGSVTEAFF
TRBV28	NA	TRBD2	TRBJ2-7	TGTGCCAGCAGTCCTCGGGGACTAGCGGGTCTCTACGAGCAGTACTTC	CASSPRGLAGLYEQYF
TRBV27	NA	NA	TRBJ2-2	TGTGCCAGCAGGACGGGTGTTGGAACCGGGGAGCTGTTTTTT	CASRTGVGTGELFF
TRBV4-2	NA	TRBD2	TRBJ2-7	TGTGCCAGCAGCCAAGACTTTGCGGGAGCCCTATCCTACGAGCAGTACTTC	CASSQDFAGALSYEQYF
TRBV19	NA	NA	TRBJ2-4	TGTGCCAGTAGTATAGATTTCAACACCAAAAACATTCAGTACTTC	CASSIDFNTKNIQYF
TRBV2	NA	TRBD2	TRBJ2-7	TGTGCCAGCAGCCACGGCCCTAGCGGGGCATCCTCCTACGAGCAGTACTTC	CASSHGPSGASSYEQYF
TRBV9	once	NA	TRBJ1-1	TGTGCCAGCAGCGTAGTCACAGGGAGAAACACTGAAGCTTTCTTT	CASSVVTGRNTEAFF
TRBV9	NA	NA	TRBJ2-1	TGTGCCAGCAGCGCGGGGTCGGTTTTAACGAATGAGCAGTTCTTC	CASSAGSVLTNEQFF
TRBV29-1	NA	NA	TRBJ1-1	TGCAGCGTTGCTGTTTCGGTGGACACTGAAGCTTTCTTT	CSVAVSVDTEAFF